One sample yielded the 22 T cell receptor beta chains listed below, sequenced in a study of cytomegalovirus exposure and HLA in healthy donors. PCR primers comprised 60 Vbeta and 13 Jbeta primers. Clones were sequenced by immunoSEQ multiplex PCR, and TCRdb holds only the in-frame ones, with some missing. The sample records about 140,000 clones, 76% being singletons. Sequenced sample: PBMCs. These receptors all come from a woman in her thirties or forties in good health and CMV-seronegative.

CDR3 sequence reads: CASSYSTQGRGSYF. The CDR3 region has the DNA TGTGCCAGCAGTTACTCGACCCAGGGAAGGGGGAGCTACTTC. This chain joins TRBV6-5 and TRBJ2-7, with a possible D match to TRBD1 (6 bases). CDR3 length: 14 residues. Germline CDR1 reads MNHEY; CDR2 reads SVGAGI. Trimming pared 0 bases from V and 13 bases from J, leaving 19 bases between.

The CDR3 loop reads CASSPPGGAAYEQYF. The DNA for the CDR3 is TGTGCCAGCAGTCCCCCCGGGGGGGCTGCCTACGAGCAGTACTTC. J is TRBJ2-7 and V is TRBV7-8, with 8 bases identical to TRBD2. CDR1 and CDR2 from the germline V gene are SGHVS and FQNEAQ. The CDR3 spans 15 residues. The trim removed 6 bases at V and 2 bases at J, leaving 9 bases unmatched.

The gene calls are TRBV30 and TRBJ1-2; D possibly corresponds to TRBD1 (6 bases). The CDR3 covers 15 residues. Looked up from germline, CDR1 is GTSNPN and CDR2 is SVGIG (reference sequence). Trimming cost V 1 base and J 5 bases, with 17 bases left between them. DNA of the CDR3: TGTGCCTGGAGTGAGGGGGGGGCTGGGTTGTATGGCTACACCTTC. Amino acid sequence: CAWSEGGAGLYGYTF.

This clone is a singleton in its sample. The CDR3 loop reads CASSLDPGGSYNEQFF. The CDR3 region has the DNA TGCGCCAGCAGCTTGGATCCAGGGGGTTCCTACAATGAGCAGTTCTTC. This chain links TRBV5-1 with TRBJ2-1, with 7 bases identical to TRBD1. CDR1 SGHRS and CDR2 YFSETQ come from the germline V gene. The length of the CDR3 is 16 residues. V was clipped by 0 bases and J by 1 base; unmatched bases: 4. The whole variable domain, remainder taken from reference TRBV5-1 and TRBJ2-1, is KAGVTQTPRYLIKTRGQQVTLSCSPISGHRSVSWYQQTPGQGLQFLFEYFSETQRNKGNFPGRFSGRQFSNSRSEMNVSTLELGDSALYLCASSLDPGGSYNEQFFGPGTRLTVL.

J is TRBJ1-1 and V is TRBV7-9; possible D gene TRBD1, 5 bases. The CDR3 extends over 16 amino acids. Germline CDR1 reads SEHNR; CDR2 reads FQNEAQ (reference sequence). Trimming left V 2 bases short and J 5 bases short, with 18 bases between. CDR3 region: CASSLSYAGVGTEAFF. Written as DNA, the CDR3 is TGTGCCAGCAGCTTAAGTTACGCGGGGGTAGGGACTGAAGCTTTCTTT.

The table lists this clone with a few counts. V usage is TRBV28 and J usage is TRBJ1-1; a possible D gene is TRBD1 (6 bases). Trimming took off 5 bases at V and 8 bases at J, with 15 bases between the two ends. The CDR3 covers 13 residues. CDR1 is MDHEN and CDR2 is SYDVKM in the germline V gene. CDR3 region: CASSPAPTGEAFF. The CDR3 DNA reads TGTGCCAGCAGTCCAGCCCCCACAGGGGAAGCTTTCTTT.

With respect to this clone: One end of the junction fails to match germline, which may point to a read error. The chain combines TRBV7-9 with TRBJ2-7; possibly TRBD2 for D (6 bases). The length of the CDR3 is 16 residues. Germline V gene data show CDR1 as SEHNR and CDR2 as FQNEAQ (reference sequence). The CDR3 coding sequence is TGTTCCAGCAGCCCTCGTAGCGGCCTTGCAGGGTACGAGCAGTACTTC. This codes for CSSSPRSGLAGYEQYF.

This clone showed up just once. This chain joins TRBV9 and TRBJ2-1, with D tentatively TRBD2 (5 bases). This CDR3 contains 17 residues. V was trimmed by 4 bases and J by 0 bases, leaving 17 bases between them. Looked up from germline, CDR1 is SGDLS and CDR2 is YYNGEE. This CDR3 reads CASSPGIARSSYNEQFF. CDR3 sequence (DNA): TGTGCCAGCAGCCCCGGGATAGCGAGGAGCTCCTACAATGAGCAGTTCTTC.

The rearrangement joins TRBV10-1 to TRBJ2-7, with TRBD1 as a possible D gene (6 bases). The germline V and J ends were trimmed by 3 bases and 4 bases, with 7 bases remaining between them. The length of the CDR3 is 12 residues. CDR1 WNHNN and CDR2 SYGVQD come from the germline V gene (reference sequence). The CDR3 protein is CASSDRGYEQYF. CDR3 DNA sequence: TGCGCCAGCAGTGACAGGGGTTACGAGCAGTACTTC.

The rearrangement joins TRBV29-1 to TRBJ2-7; D is undetermined. CDR3 length: 12 residues. The V end was cut by 6 bases, the J end by 0 bases, with 9 bases between. In germline, CDR1 is SQVTM, CDR2 ANQGSEA. CDR3 nucleotide sequence: TGCAGCGTAACCGACACCTCCTACGAGCAGTACTTC. This sequence encodes CSVTDTSYEQYF.

This clone has only a few counts. The chain carries TRBV2 and TRBJ1-5; D is unresolved. Germline CDR1 is SNHLY and CDR2 is FYNNEI. V was clipped by 4 bases and J by 4 bases, with 8 bases between them. The CDR3 loop spans 13 amino acids. CDR3 protein: CASSADLNQPQHF. For the CDR3, the DNA is TGTGCCAGCAGTGCGGACTTAAATCAGCCCCAGCATTTT.

The chain uses TRBV6-5 and TRBJ1-4; maybe TRBD1 (6 bases). This CDR3 has 14 residues. CDR1 and CDR2 from the germline V gene are MNHEY and SVGAGI. The V end was cut by 5 bases, the J end by 1 base, with 8 bases between. The CDR3 nucleotides read TGTGCCAGCAGTCGCAGGGGAACTAATGAAAAACTGTTTTTT. Translating gives CASSRRGTNEKLFF.

The genes are TRBV5-1 and TRBJ1-4; the match to TRBD1 covers 7 bases. CDR1 is SGHRS and CDR2 is YFSETQ in the germline V gene. The junction had 9 bases not matched to a gene; V was cut back by 4 bases and J by 9 bases. The CDR3 covers 14 residues. DNA of the CDR3: TGCGCCAGCAGCGCCGAGACAGGGTGGAAAAAACTGTTTTTT. Protein sequence: CASSAETGWKKLFF. Filled out from reference TRBV5-1 and TRBJ1-4, the complete variable domain reads KAGVTQTPRYLIKTRGQQVTLSCSPISGHRSVSWYQQTPGQGLQFLFEYFSETQRNKGNFPGRFSGRQFSNSRSEMNVSTLELGDSALYLCASSAETGWKKLFFGSGTQLSVL.

In DNA form, the CDR3 reads TGTGCCAGCTCACGACGACAGGGTCCCACCGGGGAGCTGTTTTTT. It codes for CASSRRQGPTGELFF. This chain joins TRBV18 and TRBJ2-2; the match to TRBD1 covers 7 bases. The CDR3 covers 15 residues. The V segment lost 4 bases and the J segment 4 bases; nucleotides outside the gene matches: 6. Germline assignment: CDR1 KGHSH and CDR2 LQKENI.

This clone was seen repeatedly, ten times or more. Other DNA sequences in the sample encode the same CDR3. The chain is built from TRBV20-1 and TRBJ1-1; 7 nucleotides align to TRBD1. V was pared by 5 bases and J by 8 bases, with 5 bases of the junction left unmatched. The germline V gene encodes CDR1 DFQATT and CDR2 SNEGSKA (reference sequence). The CDR3 length is 11 residues. CDR3 sequence (DNA): TGCAGTGCTCCCAGACAGGGCGAAGCTTTCTTT. Protein: CSAPRQGEAFF.

The chain combines TRBV6-4 with TRBJ1-2, with 8 bases lining up with TRBD1. CDR1 and CDR2 from the germline V gene are MRHNA and SNTAGT. The junction had 7 bases not matched to a gene; V was cut back by 2 bases and J by 8 bases. This CDR3 has 14 residues. This CDR3 is CASSDPSRGLGYTF. The CDR3, as DNA: TGTGCCAGCAGTGACCCCTCCAGGGGGCTGGGCTACACCTTC.

This clone occurred once. This chain uses TRBV12-5 with TRBJ1-1; 10 bases line up with TRBD1. V dropped 0 bases and J dropped 10; count of bases not matched to a gene: 8. The length of the CDR3 is 15 residues. CDR1 and CDR2 (germline): LGHNT, FRNRAP. CDR3 sequence reads: CASGLVLSGTGVAFF. The CDR3 bases are TGTGCTAGTGGTTTGGTCCTATCCGGGACAGGGGTAGCTTTCTTT.

The gene calls are TRBV5-1 and TRBJ2-1; 10 positions agree with TRBD1. J gave up 7 bases and V 0 bases, and 4 bases lay outside the gene matches. Per germline, CDR1 SGHRS and CDR2 YFSETQ. The CDR3 spans 15 residues. In nucleotides, the CDR3 is TGCGCCAGCAGCTTGGAGACAGGGGGCTGGAATGAGCAGTTCTTC. Residues: CASSLETGGWNEQFF.

This sequence joins TRBV6-1 and TRBJ2-1; possible D gene TRBD2, 5 bases. The V end lost 1 base, the J end lost 0 bases, and 10 bases lay between the germline ends. The germline V gene encodes CDR1 MNHNS and CDR2 SASEGT. The CDR3 runs 16 residues. DNA of the CDR3: TGTGCCAGCAGTGAAGTTCTAAGCGGCTCCTACAATGAGCAGTTCTTC. Translation: CASSEVLSGSYNEQFF.

The chain couples TRBV5-1 to TRBJ2-1; 9 nucleotides agree with TRBD2. Germline V gives CDR1 SGHRS, CDR2 YFSETQ. This CDR3 spans 15 amino acids. J lost 2 bases, V lost 3 bases, and 3 bases had no gene match. CDR3 in amino acids: CASSSSSGTYNEQFF. The DNA for the CDR3 is TGCGCCAGCAGCTCATCTAGCGGGACCTACAATGAGCAGTTCTTC. The variable domain in full, with the rest retrieved from reference TRBV5-1 and TRBJ2-1, is KAGVTQTPRYLIKTRGQQVTLSCSPISGHRSVSWYQQTPGQGLQFLFEYFSETQRNKGNFPGRFSGRQFSNSRSEMNVSTLELGDSALYLCASSSSSGTYNEQFFGPGTRLTVL.

The genes are TRBV10-2 and TRBJ1-1; 8 nucleotides agree with TRBD1. The CDR3 totals 12 residues. The junction had 4 bases not matched to a gene; V was cut back by 3 bases and J by 10 bases. The V gene's germline CDR1 is WSHSY and CDR2 SAAADI. CDR3 region: CASSDRGQGAFF. The CDR3 coding sequence is TGCGCCAGCAGTGACAGGGGGCAGGGAGCTTTCTTT.

Comments on this clone: One end of the junction does not line up with germline, which may come from a read error. The chain combines TRBV29-1 with TRBJ1-4, with 7 bases fitting TRBD1. Germline V gene sequence: CDR1 SQVTM, CDR2 ANQGSEA. CDR3 length equals 13 residues. This chain's CDR3 is CSVQDRVFEKLFF. The CDR3 DNA follows: TGCAGCGTTCAAGACAGGGTTTTTGAAAAACTGTTTTTT.